Listed below are T cell receptor beta chains from one sample, sequenced in a study of T cells expressing NK-cell markers. With the 5' RACE reads reprocessed, TCRdb shows one record per CDR3 protein and no DNA. The repertoire shows about half a million distinct CDR3 sequences; the top ten hold approximately 1.4%. The sequenced material came from blood T cells: a sorted CD56 or NKG2C T cell subset, CD4+ or CD8+ T cells, or bulk PBMC T cells (not recorded which). These receptors all come from a woman in her forties or fifties in good health. Each CDR3 is given with its conserved first and last residue. The order of the fields is J gene, V gene, CDR3 protein.

J gene: TRBJ2-1; V gene: TRBV19; CDR3 protein: CASSTLAGGLNEQFF
J gene: TRBJ1-6; V gene: TRBV20-1; CDR3 protein: CSARRSGGFHNSPLHF
J gene: TRBJ1-2; V gene: TRBV3-1; CDR3 protein: CASNTGTRRSGYTF
J gene: TRBJ2-1; V gene: TRBV11-2; CDR3 protein: CASSLGVVEDEQFF
J gene: TRBJ2-3; V gene: TRBV5-1; CDR3 protein: CASTPGGGWGTDTQYF
J gene: TRBJ2-1; V gene: TRBV10-3; CDR3 protein: CAIGGTSGIGEQFF
J gene: TRBJ2-1; V gene: TRBV5-5; CDR3 protein: CASSFPDNEQFF
J gene: TRBJ2-2; V gene: TRBV7-8; CDR3 protein: CASSLEGGHRLTGELFF
J gene: TRBJ1-5; V gene: TRBV7-2; CDR3 protein: CASSKSITGNQPQHF
J gene: TRBJ1-5; V gene: TRBV4-1; CDR3 protein: CASSVSGTLGQPQHF
J gene: TRBJ2-5; V gene: TRBV7-2; CDR3 protein: CASSFGLAVYQETQYF
J gene: TRBJ1-4; V gene: TRBV12-3/TRBV12-4; CDR3 protein: CASSLTDVDEKLFF
J gene: TRBJ2-1; V gene: TRBV29-1; CDR3 protein: CSVEDWTSGSGGEQFF
J gene: TRBJ2-5; V gene: TRBV20-1; CDR3 protein: CSARPGRGARETQYF
J gene: TRBJ2-7; V gene: TRBV3-1; CDR3 protein: CASSQLSVTTGEQYF
J gene: TRBJ1-1; V gene: TRBV15; CDR3 protein: CATSRRPISLGNTEAFF
J gene: TRBJ2-3; V gene: TRBV12-3/TRBV12-4; CDR3 protein: CASSPGERRRTDTQYF
J gene: TRBJ2-4; V gene: TRBV6-5; CDR3 protein: CASKKEVSGLLYF
J gene: TRBJ2-5; V gene: TRBV7-2; CDR3 protein: CASSLRPSGMETQYF
J gene: TRBJ1-1; V gene: TRBV7-8; CDR3 protein: CASSLEAEFFRNTEAFF
J gene: TRBJ2-5; V gene: TRBV4-1; CDR3 protein: CASSQGSNFPGQETQYF
J gene: TRBJ2-5; V gene: TRBV20-1; CDR3 protein: CSARDQRQPRETQYF
J gene: TRBJ2-3; V gene: TRBV28; CDR3 protein: CASSPIPAGGPVDTQYF
J gene: TRBJ2-2; V gene: TRBV10-2; CDR3 protein: CASSEWGEGSNTGELFF
J gene: TRBJ2-3; V gene: TRBV5-6; CDR3 protein: CASSFMETDTQYF
J gene: TRBJ2-2; V gene: TRBV9; CDR3 protein: CASSPGSRWGTRSTGELFF
J gene: TRBJ2-1; V gene: TRBV4-1; CDR3 protein: CASSQDVREGINEQFF
J gene: TRBJ1-3; V gene: TRBV7-9; CDR3 protein: CASSPLAGNTIYF
J gene: TRBJ2-7; V gene: TRBV5-6; CDR3 protein: CASSFAAEQYF
J gene: TRBJ2-3; V gene: TRBV3-1; CDR3 protein: CASSQGFQRTTDTQYF
J gene: TRBJ2-3; V gene: TRBV20-1; CDR3 protein: CSAPPMTSGNTDTQYF
J gene: TRBJ2-1; V gene: TRBV10-1; CDR3 protein: CASRKGQAGEEQFF
J gene: TRBJ2-1; V gene: TRBV5-1; CDR3 protein: CASSPPFRLADYNEQFF
J gene: TRBJ2-3; V gene: TRBV20-1; CDR3 protein: CSARDQIGGGQYF
J gene: TRBJ1-3; V gene: TRBV11-3; CDR3 protein: CASSGATMGTIYF
J gene: TRBJ2-7; V gene: TRBV6-5; CDR3 protein: CATWDRGNQQYF
J gene: TRBJ2-1; V gene: TRBV20-1; CDR3 protein: CSGALDSPSSYNEQFF
J gene: TRBJ2-7; V gene: TRBV10-3; CDR3 protein: CAIQSRTSGYEQYF
J gene: TRBJ2-1; V gene: TRBV20-1; CDR3 protein: CSARWLKLNEQFF
J gene: TRBJ2-1; V gene: TRBV15; CDR3 protein: CATSKDLPPEQFF
J gene: TRBJ1-5; V gene: TRBV19; CDR3 protein: CASIDRVGQPQHF
J gene: TRBJ2-7; V gene: TRBV25-1; CDR3 protein: CASSVTSGRSEQYF
J gene: TRBJ2-3; V gene: TRBV12-3/TRBV12-4; CDR3 protein: CASSSRETWADTQYF
J gene: TRBJ2-3; V gene: TRBV12-3/TRBV12-4; CDR3 protein: CASRGTGTDTQYF
J gene: TRBJ2-1; V gene: TRBV12-3/TRBV12-4; CDR3 protein: CASSFAPVSYNEQFF
J gene: TRBJ2-1; V gene: TRBV3-1; CDR3 protein: CASSHEPGLTTGVWFF
J gene: TRBJ2-2; V gene: TRBV10-3; CDR3 protein: CAISAPAPQGELFF
J gene: TRBJ1-1; V gene: TRBV9; CDR3 protein: CASSPSVGHQNTEAFF
J gene: TRBJ2-7; V gene: TRBV29-1; CDR3 protein: CSVEGRRDRGAYEQYF
J gene: TRBJ2-3; V gene: TRBV20-1; CDR3 protein: CSALAGSNTDTQYF
J gene: TRBJ2-7; V gene: TRBV5-1; CDR3 protein: CASSLYGAYEQYF
J gene: TRBJ2-7; V gene: TRBV19; CDR3 protein: CATSGGWEQYF
J gene: TRBJ1-5; V gene: TRBV6-5; CDR3 protein: CASRQTGYVSQPQHF
J gene: TRBJ2-3; V gene: TRBV9; CDR3 protein: CASSAGGGAGTDTQYF